This is a list of T cell receptor beta chains from one sample in a study of regulatory T cells in long-lasting Graves disease. TCRdb passed the multiplex PCR reads through MiXCR, listing each CDR3 protein once. The sample gives 360,000 or so distinct CDR3 sequences, roughly 10% of which show up once; 18% is in the top ten. The sample was also reused in another study, on T cells in Graves' hyperthyroidism and ophthalmopathy.

The input for sequencing was peripheral blood mononuclear cells (PBMCs), taken at new diagnosis, from a patient treated with antithyroid drugs. The receptor set was obtained from a woman between 18 and 29 years old with Graves disease. CDR3s include the opening cysteine and the closing phenylalanine or tryptophan. D genes are given only for firm matches. Clone size is shown for a subset of rows, as once, few, many or a class of expanded clone.

.	TRBV6-2/TRBV6-3	many	TRBJ1-1	CASSRRVSTEAFF	TGTGCCAGCAGTCGGAGGGTGTCGACTGAAGCTTTCTTT
.	TRBV5-6	.	TRBJ1-2	CASSFQHTNYGYTF	TGTGCCAGCAGCTTCCAACACACTAACTATGGCTACACCTTC
.	TRBV20-1	.	TRBJ1-1	CSARDKQAEAFF	TGCAGTGCTAGAGATAAACAAGCTGAAGCTTTCTTT
.	TRBV2	many	TRBJ2-1	CASSAAGQNAFF	TGTGCCAGCAGTGCAGCAGGGCAGAACGCGTTCTTC
.	TRBV5-5	many	TRBJ2-7	CASSLTPATYEQYF	TGTGCCAGCAGCTTGACACCCGCTACCTACGAGCAGTACTTC
TRBD2	TRBV4-3	many	TRBJ2-5	CASSQSPNLADPQETQYF	TGCGCCAGCAGCCAAAGCCCCAATCTAGCGGACCCCCAAGAGACCCAGTACTTC
.	TRBV9	few	TRBJ2-2	CASLRTGLNTGELFF	TGTGCCAGCCTCCGGACGGGATTGAACACCGGGGAGCTGTTTTTT
TRBD2	TRBV15	many	TRBJ2-1	CATSIERGAYNEQFF	TGTGCCACCAGCATTGAGCGGGGGGCCTACAATGAGCAGTTCTTC
TRBD2	TRBV3-1	many	TRBJ2-5	CASSQGGPSGIRIETQYF	TGTGCCAGCAGCCAAGGGGGGCCTAGCGGGATCAGAATAGAGACCCAGTACTTC
TRBD1	TRBV11-2	many	TRBJ2-7	CASSLVGTGIEQYF	TGTGCCAGCAGCTTAGTAGGGACAGGGATCGAGCAGTACTTC
TRBD1	TRBV6-6	.	TRBJ2-3	CASSYSSRGNQPQYF	TGTGCCAGCAGTTACTCGAGCAGGGGGAATCAGCCCCAGTATTTT
.	TRBV5-1	few	TRBJ2-4	CASRLDLAKNIQYF	TGCGCCAGTAGACTTGACTTAGCCAAAAACATTCAGTACTTC
.	TRBV2	many	TRBJ2-1	CASSHTRGYNEQFF	TGTGCCAGCAGCCACACCCGGGGGTACAATGAGCAGTTCTTC
TRBD1	TRBV10-3	few	TRBJ2-2	CAISVGAGQGTGELFF	TGTGCCATCAGTGTCGGGGCTGGACAGGGAACCGGGGAGCTGTTTTTT
TRBD2	TRBV20-1	many	TRBJ2-1	CSASELAGDRRGEQFF	TGCAGTGCTAGCGAGCTAGCGGGAGATCGTAGGGGTGAGCAGTTCTTC
.	TRBV5-5	.	TRBJ2-7	CASSFASGAYERYF	.
.	TRBV7-8	many	TRBJ2-7	CASSLDTGFGEQYF	TGTGCCAGCAGCTTAGACACGGGGTTCGGAGAGCAGTACTTC
TRBD2	TRBV12-3/TRBV12-4	many	TRBJ2-1	CASSGASGGWNEQFF	TGTGCCAGCAGTGGGGCTAGCGGGGGGTGGAATGAGCAGTTCTTC
.	TRBV7-2	.	TRBJ1-1	CASSLAGPSNTEAFF	TGTGCCAGCAGCCTTGCGGGACCGTCGAACACTGAAGCTTTCTTT
TRBD2	TRBV12-3/TRBV12-4	many	TRBJ2-1	CASSASLSGRPFF	TGTGCCAGCAGTGCCTCCTTGAGCGGGAGGCCGTTCTTC
TRBD2	TRBV20-1	many	TRBJ2-2	CSARDGTSGGAGGELFF	TGCAGTGCTAGAGATGGGACTAGCGGGGGGGCCGGCGGGGAGCTGTTTTTT
.	TRBV20-1	.	TRBJ2-4	CSAIVAGAKNIQYF	TGCAGTGCTATTGTCGCGGGGGCCAAAAACATTCAGTACTTC
TRBD2	TRBV27	.	TRBJ2-5	CASSSRLAGSTQETQYF	TGTGCCAGCAGTTCCAGACTAGCGGGATCCACACAAGAGACCCAGTACTTC
.	TRBV5-1	many	TRBJ2-7	CASSPDWRTSYEQYF	TGCGCCAGCAGCCCGGACTGGCGGACGTCCTACGAGCAGTACTTC
.	TRBV12-3/TRBV12-4	many	TRBJ1-5	CASSLSAQNQPQHF	TGTGCCAGCAGTTTGTCTGCCCAGAATCAGCCCCAGCATTTT
.	TRBV2	many	TRBJ1-2	CASSDIGHPNYGYTF	TGTGCCAGCAGTGATATTGGACACCCTAACTATGGCTACACCTTC
TRBD2	TRBV20-1	few	TRBJ2-1	CSARDETSGDYNEQFF	TGCAGTGCTAGAGATGAGACTAGCGGGGACTACAATGAGCAGTTCTTC
TRBD1	TRBV7-2	many	TRBJ1-5	CASSLWVDRGGIGNQPQHF	TGTGCCAGCAGCTTGTGGGTGGACAGGGGCGGTATAGGCAATCAGCCCCAGCATTTT
.	TRBV7-9	many	TRBJ1-6	CASSLKTPLHF	TGTGCCAGCAGCTTAAAAACACCCCTCCACTTT
.	TRBV12-3/TRBV12-4	many	TRBJ1-1	CASSPRLTNTEAFF	TGTGCCAGCAGTCCAAGGTTAACCAACACTGAAGCTTTCTTT
.	TRBV12-5	many	TRBJ2-1	CASGLVGRGTYNEQFF	TGTGCTAGTGGTTTGGTAGGGCGCGGCACCTACAATGAGCAGTTCTTC
.	TRBV20-1	many	TRBJ1-5	CSAGAGSNQPQHF	TGCAGTGCGGGGGCAGGAAGCAATCAGCCCCAGCATTTT
.	TRBV18	many	TRBJ2-1	CASSPAGASYIGEQFF	TGTGCCAGCTCACCAGCAGGGGCTAGCTATATCGGGGAGCAGTTCTTC
.	TRBV11-2	.	TRBJ1-4	CASNPGTDRGKLFF	TGTGCCAGCAACCCCGGGACGGACCGCGGGAAACTGTTTTTT
TRBD2	TRBV12-3/TRBV12-4	few	TRBJ2-1	CASSLGLASGRFSYNEQFF	TGTGCCAGCAGTTTGGGGTTGGCTAGCGGGAGGTTCTCCTACAATGAGCAGTTCTTC
.	TRBV6-1	many	TRBJ2-7	CASSTYSRIGRRATYEQYF	TGTGCCAGCAGTACCTACTCGAGAATCGGACGGCGAGCTACCTACGAGCAGTACTTC
.	TRBV7-2	many	TRBJ1-4	CASSVLLRDEKLFF	TGTGCCAGCAGCGTACTACTCAGGGATGAAAAACTGTTTTTT
.	TRBV4-3	.	TRBJ2-4	CASSQVPGENIQYF	TGCGCCAGCAGCCAAGTTCCAGGGGAAAACATTCAGTACTTC
.	TRBV7-9	many	TRBJ2-1	CASSLRAGSYNEQFF	TGTGCCAGCAGCCTCCGGGCAGGGAGTTACAATGAGCAGTTCTTC
TRBD1	TRBV6-1	many	TRBJ2-5	CASSPLPRDRGQETQYF	TGTGCCAGCAGCCCTTTACCCCGGGACAGGGGGCAGGAGACCCAGTACTTC
.	TRBV28	many	TRBJ1-2	CASSFGGNYGYTF	TGTGCCAGCAGTTTCGGGGGCAACTATGGCTACACCTTC
TRBD1	TRBV5-4	.	TRBJ1-2	CASSPGTDLNGYTF	TGTGCCAGCAGCCCCGGGACAGATCTTAATGGCTACACCTTC
TRBD2	TRBV5-1	few	TRBJ2-2	CASSRSSGRLYSGELFF	TGCGCCAGCAGCCGCTCTAGCGGGAGGCTGTACAGCGGGGAGCTGTTTTTT
.	TRBV28	many	TRBJ2-7	CASSVARPYEQYF	TGTGCCAGCAGTGTAGCGAGGCCCTACGAGCAGTACTTC
.	TRBV9	.	TRBJ2-1	CASSVVSDNNEQFF	TGTGCCAGCAGCGTAGTTTCAGACAACAATGAGCAGTTCTTC
TRBD1	TRBV28	many	TRBJ1-2	CASSLIPLGQGVHGYTF	TGTGCCAGCAGTTTGATCCCCCTGGGACAGGGTGTACATGGCTACACCTTC
TRBD2	TRBV14	.	TRBJ2-7	CASSHLGGSSYEQYF	TGTGCCAGCAGCCATTTGGGGGGGTCGTCCTACGAGCAGTACTTC
.	TRBV7-9	many	TRBJ1-6	CASSLPAESSYNSPLHF	TGTGCCAGCAGCTTACCAGCCGAAAGCTCCTATAATTCACCCCTCCACTTT
.	TRBV27	many	TRBJ1-2	CASSFDNNYGYTF	TGTGCCAGCAGTTTTGACAACAACTATGGCTACACCTTC
.	TRBV5-1	many	TRBJ1-2	CASSLDGAQLYGYTF	TGCGCCAGCAGCTTGGATGGGGCGCAGCTCTATGGCTACACCTTC
TRBD1	TRBV7-2	many	TRBJ1-2	CASSPQTGYSNYGYTF	TGTGCCAGCAGCCCTCAGACAGGGTACTCTAACTATGGCTACACCTTC
.	TRBV19	.	TRBJ1-2	CASSPKSPLRTEDYGYTF	TGTGCCAGTAGTCCCAAATCCCCACTTAGGACGGAAGACTATGGCTACACCTTC